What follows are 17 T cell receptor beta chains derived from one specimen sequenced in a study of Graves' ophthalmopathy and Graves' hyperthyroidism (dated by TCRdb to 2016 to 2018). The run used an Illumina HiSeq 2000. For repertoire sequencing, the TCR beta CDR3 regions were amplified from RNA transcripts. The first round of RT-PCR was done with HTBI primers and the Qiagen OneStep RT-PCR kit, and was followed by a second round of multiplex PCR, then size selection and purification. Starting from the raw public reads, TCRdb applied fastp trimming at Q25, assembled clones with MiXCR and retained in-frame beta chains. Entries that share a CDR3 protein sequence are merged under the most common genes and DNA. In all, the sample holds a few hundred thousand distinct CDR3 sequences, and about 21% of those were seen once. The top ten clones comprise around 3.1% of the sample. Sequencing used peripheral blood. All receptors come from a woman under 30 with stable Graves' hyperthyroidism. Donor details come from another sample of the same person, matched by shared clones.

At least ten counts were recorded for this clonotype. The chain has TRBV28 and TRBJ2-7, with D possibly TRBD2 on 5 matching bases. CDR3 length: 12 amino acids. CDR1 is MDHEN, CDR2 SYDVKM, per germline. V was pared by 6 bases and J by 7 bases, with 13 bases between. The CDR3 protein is CASSPSSWEQYF. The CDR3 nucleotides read TGTGCCAGCAGCCCATCTAGCTGGGAGCAGTACTTC.

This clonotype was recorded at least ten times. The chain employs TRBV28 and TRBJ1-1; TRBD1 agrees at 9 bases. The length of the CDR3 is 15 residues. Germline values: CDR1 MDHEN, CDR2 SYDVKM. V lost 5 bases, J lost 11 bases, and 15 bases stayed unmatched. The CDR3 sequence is CASSQTTGGYSRAFF. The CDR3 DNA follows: TGTGCCAGCAGTCAAACGACAGGGGGTTACTCACGGGCTTTCTTT.

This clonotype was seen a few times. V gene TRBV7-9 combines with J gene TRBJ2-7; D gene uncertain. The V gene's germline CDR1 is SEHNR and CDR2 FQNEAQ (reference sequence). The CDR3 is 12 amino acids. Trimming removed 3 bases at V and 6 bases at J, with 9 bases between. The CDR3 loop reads CASSFGRGEQYF. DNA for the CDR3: TGTGCCAGCAGCTTCGGTCGTGGCGAGCAGTACTTC.

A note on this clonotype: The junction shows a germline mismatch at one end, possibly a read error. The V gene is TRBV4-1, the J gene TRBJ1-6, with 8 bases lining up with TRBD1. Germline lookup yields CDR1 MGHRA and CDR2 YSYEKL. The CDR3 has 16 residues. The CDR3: CASSQLETGENSPPHF. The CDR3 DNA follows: TGCGCCAGCAGCCAACTCGAGACAGGGGAAAATTCACCCCCCCACTTT.

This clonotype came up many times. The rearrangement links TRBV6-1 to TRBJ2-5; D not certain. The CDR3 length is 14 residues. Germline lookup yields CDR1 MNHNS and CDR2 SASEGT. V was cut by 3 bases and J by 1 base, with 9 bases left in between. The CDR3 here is CASSDYWSQETQYF. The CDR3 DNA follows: TGTGCCAGCAGTGATTACTGGTCCCAAGAGACCCAGTACTTC.

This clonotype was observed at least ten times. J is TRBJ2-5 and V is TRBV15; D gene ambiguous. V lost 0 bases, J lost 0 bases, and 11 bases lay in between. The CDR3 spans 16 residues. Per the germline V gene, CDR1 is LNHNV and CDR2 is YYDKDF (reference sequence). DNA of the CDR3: TGTGCCACCAGCAGAGAGGGCTCCCGTTACCAAGAGACCCAGTACTTC. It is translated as CATSREGSRYQETQYF. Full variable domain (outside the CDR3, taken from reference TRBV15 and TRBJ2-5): DAMVIQNPRYQVTQFGKPVTLSCSQTLNHNVMYWYQQKSSQAPKLLFHYYDKDFNNEADTPDNFQSRRPNTSFCFLDIRSPGLGDTAMYLCATSREGSRYQETQYFGPGTRLLVL.

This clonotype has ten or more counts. The CDR3 coding sequence is TGCGCCAGCAGCTTCTCCCCCCGCGCAGACTCCGACGGGACAAAAAACATTCAGTACTTC. Translation: CASSFSPRADSDGTKNIQYF. This rearrangement joins TRBV5-1 to TRBJ2-4, with D maybe TRBD1 (6 bases). Germline V CDR1 and CDR2: SGHRS, YFSETQ. The CDR3 consists of 20 residues. V shed 2 bases and J shed 4 bases, with 28 bases lying between them.

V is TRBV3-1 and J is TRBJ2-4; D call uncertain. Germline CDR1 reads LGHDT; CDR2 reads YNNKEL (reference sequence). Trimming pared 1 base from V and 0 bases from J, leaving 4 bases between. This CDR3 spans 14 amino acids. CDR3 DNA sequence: TGTGCCAGCAGCCAAGTTTTAGCCAAAAACATTCAGTACTTC. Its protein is CASSQVLAKNIQYF. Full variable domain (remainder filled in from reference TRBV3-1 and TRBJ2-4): DTAVSQTPKYLVTQMGNDKSIKCEQNLGHDTMYWYKQDSKKFLKIMFSYNNKELIINETVPNRFSPKSPDKAHLNLHINSLELGDSAVYFCASSQVLAKNIQYFGAGTRLSVL.

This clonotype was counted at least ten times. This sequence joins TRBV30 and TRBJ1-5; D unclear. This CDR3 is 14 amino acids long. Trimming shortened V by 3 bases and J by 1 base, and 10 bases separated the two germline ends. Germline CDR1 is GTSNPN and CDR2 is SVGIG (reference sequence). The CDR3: CAWSLGRSNQPQHF. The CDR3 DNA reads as TGTGCCTGGAGCCTTGGACGGAGCAATCAGCCCCAGCATTTT.

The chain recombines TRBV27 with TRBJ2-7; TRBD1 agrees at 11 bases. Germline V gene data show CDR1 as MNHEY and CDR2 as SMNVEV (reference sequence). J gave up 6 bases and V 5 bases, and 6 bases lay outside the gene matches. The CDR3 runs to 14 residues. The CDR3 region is CASSLTGQGGEQYF. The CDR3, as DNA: TGTGCCAGCAGTCTCACGGGACAGGGGGGCGAGCAGTACTTC.

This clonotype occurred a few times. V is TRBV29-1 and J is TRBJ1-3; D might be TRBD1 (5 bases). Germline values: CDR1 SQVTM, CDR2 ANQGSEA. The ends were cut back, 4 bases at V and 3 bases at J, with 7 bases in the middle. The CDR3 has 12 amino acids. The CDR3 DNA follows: TGCAGCGTTGTGAGGGGTGGAAACACCATATATTTT. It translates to CSVVRGGNTIYF.

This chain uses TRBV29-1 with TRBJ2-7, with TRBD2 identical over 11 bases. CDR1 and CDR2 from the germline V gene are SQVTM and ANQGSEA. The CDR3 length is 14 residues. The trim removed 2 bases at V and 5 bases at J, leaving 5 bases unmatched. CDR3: CSVEWASGGNEQYF. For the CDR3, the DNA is TGCAGCGTTGAATGGGCTAGCGGGGGGAACGAGCAGTACTTC.

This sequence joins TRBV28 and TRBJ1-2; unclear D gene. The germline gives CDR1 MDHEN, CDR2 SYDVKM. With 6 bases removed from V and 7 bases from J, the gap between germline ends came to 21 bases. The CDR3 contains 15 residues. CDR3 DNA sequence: TGTGCCAGCAGACCCCCCCGTCCTTTTTCGGGTGGCTACACCTTC. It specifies CASRPPRPFSGGYTF.

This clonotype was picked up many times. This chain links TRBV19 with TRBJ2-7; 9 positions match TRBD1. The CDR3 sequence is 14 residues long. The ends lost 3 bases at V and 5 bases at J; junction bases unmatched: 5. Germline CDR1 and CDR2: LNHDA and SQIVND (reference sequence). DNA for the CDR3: TGTGCCAGTAGTATTGGGACAGGGTTGGACGAGCAGTACTTC. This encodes CASSIGTGLDEQYF.

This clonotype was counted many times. CDR3 DNA: TGTGCCTGGAGCTCCGGGGTCAATCAGCCCCAGCATTTT. Its protein is CAWSSGVNQPQHF. This sequence joins TRBV30 and TRBJ1-5; unclear D gene. Trimming pared 3 bases from V and 3 bases from J, leaving 9 bases between. Per the germline V gene, CDR1 is GTSNPN and CDR2 is SVGIG (reference sequence). The CDR3 has 13 amino acids.

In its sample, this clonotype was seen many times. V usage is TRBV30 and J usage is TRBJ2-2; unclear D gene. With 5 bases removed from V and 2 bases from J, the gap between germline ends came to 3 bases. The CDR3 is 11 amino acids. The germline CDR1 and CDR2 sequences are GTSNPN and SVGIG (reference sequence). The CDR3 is CAWQNTGELFF. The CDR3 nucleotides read TGTGCCTGGCAAAACACCGGGGAGCTGTTTTTT.

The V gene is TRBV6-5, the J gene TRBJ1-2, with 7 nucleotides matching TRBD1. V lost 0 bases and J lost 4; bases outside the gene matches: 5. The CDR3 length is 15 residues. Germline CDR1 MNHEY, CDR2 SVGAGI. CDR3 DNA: TGTGCCAGCAGTTACTCGCGGGACAGATTCTATGGCTACACCTTC. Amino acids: CASSYSRDRFYGYTF.